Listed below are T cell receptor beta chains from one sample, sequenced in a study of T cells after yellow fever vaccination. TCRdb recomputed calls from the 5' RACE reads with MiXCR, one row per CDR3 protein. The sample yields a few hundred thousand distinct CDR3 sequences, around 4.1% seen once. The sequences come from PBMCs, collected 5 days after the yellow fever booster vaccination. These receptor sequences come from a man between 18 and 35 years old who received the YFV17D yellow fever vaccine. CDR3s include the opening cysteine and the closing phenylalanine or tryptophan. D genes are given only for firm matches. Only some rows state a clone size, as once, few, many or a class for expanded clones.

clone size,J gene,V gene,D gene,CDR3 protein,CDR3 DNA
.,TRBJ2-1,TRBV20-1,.,CSADGPDEQFF,TGCAGTGCTGACGGTCCGGATGAGCAGTTCTTC
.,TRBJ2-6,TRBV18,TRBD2,CASSQTSGAFVSGANVLTF,TGTGCCAGCTCCCAAACTAGCGGGGCATTTGTCTCTGGGGCCAACGTCCTGACTTTC
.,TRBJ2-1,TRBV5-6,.,CASSLRTYEQFF,TGTGCCAGCAGCTTGCGGACTTATGAGCAGTTCTTC
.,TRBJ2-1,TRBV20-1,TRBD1,CSARTGTANNEQFF,TGCAGTGCTAGAACCGGGACAGCTAACAATGAGCAGTTTTTC
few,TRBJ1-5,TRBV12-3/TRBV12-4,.,CASSLVGPGAPQHF,TGTGCCAGCAGTTTAGTGGGCCCAGGCGCGCCCCAGCATTTT
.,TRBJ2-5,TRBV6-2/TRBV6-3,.,CASQDPGGPETQYF,TGTGCCAGCCAAGACCCGGGGGGCCCAGAGACCCAGTACTTC
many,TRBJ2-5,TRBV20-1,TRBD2,CSASSGTIQETQYF,TGCAGTGCTAGCTCCGGGACTATCCAAGAGACCCAGTACTTC
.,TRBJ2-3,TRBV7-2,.,CASTVWGADTQYF,TGTGCCAGCACTGTTTGGGGAGCCGATACGCAGTATTTT
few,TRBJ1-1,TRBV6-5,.,CASSYMLGGTEAFF,TGTGCCAGCAGTTACATGTTGGGGGGAACTGAAGCTTTCTTT
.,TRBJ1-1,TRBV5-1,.,CASGPIRGDNTEAFF,TGCGCCAGCGGTCCCATTCGGGGGGATAACACTGAAGCTTTCTTT
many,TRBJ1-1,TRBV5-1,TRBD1,CASSLTGGSGEAFF,TGCGCCAGCAGCTTGACAGGGGGCTCGGGTGAAGCTTTCTTT
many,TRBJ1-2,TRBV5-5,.,CASSKTGTNYGYTF,TGTGCCAGCAGCAAGACCGGGACGAACTATGGCTACACCTTC
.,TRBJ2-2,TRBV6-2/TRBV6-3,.,CASQGDMNTGELFF,TGTGCCAGCCAGGGCGACATGAACACCGGGGAGCTGTTTTTT
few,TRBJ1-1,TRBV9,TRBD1,CASSGRGTVHTEAFF,TGTGCCAGCAGCGGGCGAGGGACAGTCCACACTGAAGCTTTCTTT
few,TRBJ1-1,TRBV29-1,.,CSAMNTEAFF,TGCAGCGCTATGAACACTGAAGCTTTCTTT
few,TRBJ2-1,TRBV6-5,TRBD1,CASSYQGTALHEQFF,TGTGCCAGCAGTTACCAAGGGACAGCCCTCCATGAGCAGTTCTTC
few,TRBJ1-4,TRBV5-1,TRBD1,CASSLGTGDGEKLFF,TGCGCCAGCAGCTTGGGGACAGGGGATGGTGAAAAACTGTTTTTT
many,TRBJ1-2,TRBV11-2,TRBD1,CASSQDRGGGYTF,TGTGCCAGCAGCCAAGACAGGGGAGGTGGCTACACCTTC
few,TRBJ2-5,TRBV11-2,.,CASTLGGSETQYF,TGTGCCAGCACCCTTGGGGGGTCTGAGACCCAGTACTTC
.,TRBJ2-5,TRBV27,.,CASSPGDRGLTQYF,TGTGCCAGCAGTCCGGGGGACCGTGGGCTGACCCAGTACTTC
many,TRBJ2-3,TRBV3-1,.,CASSQEILADTQYF,TGTGCCAGCAGCCAAGAAATACTGGCAGATACGCAGTATTTT
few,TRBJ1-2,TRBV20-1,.,CSADDLSGGYGYTF,TGCAGTGCTGATGACCTAAGTGGGGGCTATGGCTACACCTTC
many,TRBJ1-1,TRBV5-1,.,CASSESTDTEAFF,TGCGCCAGCAGCGAGAGTACCGACACTGAAGCTTTCTTT
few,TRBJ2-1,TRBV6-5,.,CASSYSAGYEQFF,TGTGCCAGCAGTTACTCGGCAGGGTATGAGCAGTTCTTC
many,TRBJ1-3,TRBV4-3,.,CASSQDKVSSFGGNTIYF,TGCGCCAGCAGCCAAGACAAGGTTTCCTCTTTTGGTGGAAACACCATATATTTT
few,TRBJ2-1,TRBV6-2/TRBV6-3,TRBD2,CASSSGPSGLSSYNEQFF,TGTGCCAGCAGTTCGGGCCCTAGCGGGTTAAGCTCCTACAATGAGCAGTTCTTC
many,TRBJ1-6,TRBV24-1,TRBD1,CATSDLGTGGSPLHF,TGTGCCACCAGTGATTTGGGGACAGGGGGCTCACCCCTCCACTTT
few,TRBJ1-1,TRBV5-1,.,CASSLPGGRGTEAFF,TGCGCCAGCAGCCTTCCGGGAGGCCGAGGCACTGAAGCTTTCTTT
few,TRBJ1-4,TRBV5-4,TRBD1,CASSLLTGGVATNEKLFF,TGTGCCAGCAGCCTATTGACAGGGGGCGTCGCAACTAATGAAAAACTGTTTTTT
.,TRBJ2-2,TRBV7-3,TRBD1,CASSLPGTGGAFYNTGELFF,TGTGCCAGCAGCCTGCCCGGGACAGGGGGCGCGTTTTATAACACCGGGGAGCTGTTTTTT
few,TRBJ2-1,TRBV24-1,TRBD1,CATSDGTGIGFGDGPYNEQFF,TGTGCCACCAGTGATGGGACAGGGATTGGTTTCGGGGACGGACCGTACAATGAGCAGTTCTTC
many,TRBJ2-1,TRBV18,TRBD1,CASSTGVGNEQFF,TGTGCCAGCTCAACAGGGGTCGGCAATGAGCAGTTCTTC
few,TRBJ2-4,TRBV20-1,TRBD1,CSARDPSTAGGIQYF,TGCAGTGCTAGAGACCCGAGCACCGCAGGGGGCATTCAGTACTTC
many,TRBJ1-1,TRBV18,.,CASSPQGEPHTEAFF,TGTGCCAGCTCACCACAAGGGGAACCCCACACTGAAGCTTTCTTT
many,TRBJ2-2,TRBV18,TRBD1,CASSSDRGQVTGELFF,TGTGCCAGCTCATCGGACAGGGGGCAGGTCACCGGGGAGCTGTTTTTT
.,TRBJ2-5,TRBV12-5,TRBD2,CASVPSGYQETQYF,TGTGCTAGTGTACCTAGCGGGTACCAAGAGACCCAGTACTTC
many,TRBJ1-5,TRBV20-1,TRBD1,CSARRGQGAGQPQHF,TGCAGTGCTAGAAGGGGACAGGGGGCCGGTCAGCCCCAGCATTTT
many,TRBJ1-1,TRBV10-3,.,CAISESGRGTKQGRVNTEAFF,TGTGCCATCAGTGAGTCAGGCAGGGGAACCAAACAGGGCCGGGTGAACACTGAAGCTTTCTTT
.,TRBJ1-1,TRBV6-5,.,CASSYSYYGGEAFF,TGTGCCAGCAGTTACTCGTACTACGGTGGTGAAGCTTTCTTT
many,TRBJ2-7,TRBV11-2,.,CASSSLAEGSYEQYF,TGTGCCAGCAGCTCTTTAGCGGAAGGCTCCTACGAGCAGTACTTC
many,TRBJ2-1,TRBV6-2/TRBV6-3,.,CASQRYSEQFF,TGTGCCAGCCAGAGGTATAGTGAGCAGTTCTTC
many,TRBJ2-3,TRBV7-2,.,CASSQEGGPTQYF,TGTGCCAGCAGCCAGGAGGGGGGGCCTACGCAGTATTTT
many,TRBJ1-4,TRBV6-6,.,CASRTGGGDEKLFF,TGTGCCAGCAGGACGGGAGGAGGGGATGAAAAACTGTTTTTT
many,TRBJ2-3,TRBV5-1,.,CASSMGGPADTQYF,TGCGCCAGCAGCATGGGGGGGCCGGCAGATACGCAGTATTTT
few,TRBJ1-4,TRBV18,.,CASSPTPTNEKLFF,TGTGCCAGCTCACCGACACCGACTAATGAAAAACTGTTTTTT
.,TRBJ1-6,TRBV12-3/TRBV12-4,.,CASSLRGAGSPLHF,TGTGCCAGCAGTTTGCGGGGCGCCGGTTCACCCCTCCACTTT
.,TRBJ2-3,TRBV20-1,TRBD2,CSAPQPAGISDTQYF,TGCAGTGCTCCCCAACCAGCGGGGATATCAGATACGCAGTATTTT
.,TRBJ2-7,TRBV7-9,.,CASIGVRNEQYF,TGTGCCAGCATCGGGGTAAGGAACGAGCAGTACTTC
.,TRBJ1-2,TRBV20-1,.,CSAKTQETYGYTF,TGCAGTGCTAAGACCCAAGAGACCTATGGCTACACCTTC
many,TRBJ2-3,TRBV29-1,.,CSVRHRLTDTQYF,TGCAGCGTTCGCCACAGGCTCACAGATACGCAGTATTTT
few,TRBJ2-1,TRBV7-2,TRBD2,CASSLPLAGISSYNEQFF,TGTGCCAGCAGCTTACCCCTAGCGGGTATTAGCTCCTACAATGAGCAGTTCTTC
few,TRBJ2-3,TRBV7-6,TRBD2,CASSLVLAGDTDTQYF,TGTGCCAGCAGCTTAGTGCTAGCGGGGGACACAGATACGCAGTATTTT
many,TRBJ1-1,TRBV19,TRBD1,CASSSLRDRGTEAFF,TGTGCCAGTAGTAGCCTCCGGGACAGGGGGACTGAAGCTTTCTTT
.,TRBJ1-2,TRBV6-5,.,CASSYSGQGIFYGYTF,TGTGCCAGCAGTTACTCGGGGCAGGGGATCTTCTATGGCTACACCTTC
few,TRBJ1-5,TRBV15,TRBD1,CATRGTGGVGQPQHF,TGTGCCACCAGAGGGACAGGGGGAGTCGGTCAGCCCCAGCATTTT
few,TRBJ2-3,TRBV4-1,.,CASSRGLRVDTQYF,TGCGCCAGCAGCCGGGGCCTGAGGGTCGATACGCAGTATTTT
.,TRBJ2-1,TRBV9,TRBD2,CASSAGGPWYNEQFF,TGTGCCAGCAGCGCGGGGGGGCCTTGGTACAATGAGCAGTTCTTC
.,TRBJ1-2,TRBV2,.,CASSEADYGYTF,TGTGCCAGCAGTGAGGCGGACTATGGCTACACCTTC
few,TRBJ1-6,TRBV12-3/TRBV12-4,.,CASSPRLTSYNSPLHF,TGTGCCAGCAGTCCTCGACTTACCTCCTATAATTCACCCCTCCACTTT
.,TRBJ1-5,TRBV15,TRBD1,CATSRDRELCLGSRGYGGNQPQHF,TGTGCCACCAGCAGAGATCGAGAGTTGTGTCTTGGGTCCAGGGGGTATGGGGGTAATCAGCCCCAGCATTTT